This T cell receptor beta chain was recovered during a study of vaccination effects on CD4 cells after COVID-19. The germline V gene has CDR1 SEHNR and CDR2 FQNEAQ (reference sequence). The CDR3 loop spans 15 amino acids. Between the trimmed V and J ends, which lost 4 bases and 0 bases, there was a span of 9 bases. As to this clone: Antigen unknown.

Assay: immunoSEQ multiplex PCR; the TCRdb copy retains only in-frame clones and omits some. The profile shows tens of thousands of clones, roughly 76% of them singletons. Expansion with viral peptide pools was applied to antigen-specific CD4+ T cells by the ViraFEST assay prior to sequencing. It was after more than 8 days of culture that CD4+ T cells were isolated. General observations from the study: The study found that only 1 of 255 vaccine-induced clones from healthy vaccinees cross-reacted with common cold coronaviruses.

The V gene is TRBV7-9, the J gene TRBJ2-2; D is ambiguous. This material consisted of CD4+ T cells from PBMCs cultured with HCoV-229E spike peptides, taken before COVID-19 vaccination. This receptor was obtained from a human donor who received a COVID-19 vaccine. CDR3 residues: CASSSAGANTGELFF. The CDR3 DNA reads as TGTGCCAGCAGCTCTGCAGGTGCGAACACCGGGGAGCTGTTTTTT.